This passage covers 14 T cell receptor beta chains from one sample sequenced in a study of blood T cell repertoires in COVID-19. Profiled with immunoSEQ multiplex PCR; TCRdb holds only in-frame clones, not every one. The sample holds around 200,000 clones; about nine tenths are singletons and the top ten take around 6.5%. Sequenced input: peripheral blood. These receptors came from a man of 80 years or more with acute or convalescent COVID-19.

V usage is TRBV30 and J usage is TRBJ1-6; no reliable D call. Germline V gives CDR1 GTSNPN, CDR2 SVGIG (reference sequence). The CDR3 consists of 12 residues. Trimming pared 2 bases from V and 9 bases from J, leaving 8 bases between. The chain's CDR3 is CAWSLNSSPLHF. CDR3 nucleotide sequence: TGTGCCTGGAGTTTGAACTCTTCACCCCTCCACTTT.

This sequence joins TRBV18 and TRBJ2-4; TRBD2 matches at 13 bases. The germline CDR1 and CDR2 sequences are KGHSH and LQKENI. CDR3 length: 14 amino acids. The J segment lost 12 bases and the V segment lost 2 bases, leaving 4 bases of the junction unmatched. In DNA form, the CDR3 reads TGTGCCAGCTCACCAGCCGGGACTAGCGGGAATCAGTACTTC. Amino acids: CASSPAGTSGNQYF. Drawing the rest from reference TRBV18 and TRBJ2-4, the complete variable domain is NAGVMQNPRHLVRRRGQEARLRCSPMKGHSHVYWYRQLPEEGLKFMVYLQKENIIDESGMPKERFSAEFPKEGPSILRIQQVVRGDSAAYFCASSPAGTSGNQYFGAGTRLSVL.

This chain uses TRBV28 with TRBJ2-7, with D perhaps TRBD2 (6 bases). CDR1 is MDHEN and CDR2 is SYDVKM in the germline V gene. The CDR3 consists of 14 residues. V was trimmed by 3 bases and J by 6 bases, leaving 15 bases between them. This CDR3 is CASSFRGIVGEQYF. In DNA, the CDR3 is TGTGCCAGCAGTTTTCGGGGGATAGTGGGCGAGCAGTACTTC. The entire variable domain, with the rest obtained from reference TRBV28 and TRBJ2-7, is as follows: DVKVTQSSRYLVKRTGEKVFLECVQDMDHENMFWYRQDPGLGLRLIYFSYDVKMKEKGDIPEGYSVSREKKERFSLILESASTNQTSMYLCASSFRGIVGEQYFGPGTRLTVT.

The chain couples TRBV24-1 to TRBJ1-5; 8 bases line up with TRBD1. CDR3 size: 16 residues. CDR1 KGHDR and CDR2 SFDVKD come from the germline V gene. V shed 3 bases and J 3 bases; nucleotides not matched to a gene: 6. The CDR3 region is CATSDPSQGANQPQHF. CDR3 in DNA: TGTGCCACCAGTGATCCGTCCCAGGGGGCCAATCAGCCCCAGCATTTT.

This chain connects TRBV4-3 to TRBJ1-2, with TRBD1 matching over 10 bases. CDR3 length: 15 residues. V shed 1 base, J shed 8 bases, and the junction held 7 bases outside the gene matches. Germline CDR1 and CDR2: LGHNA and YSLEER. The CDR3 bases are TGCGCCAGCAGCCAAGGACAGGGGGCAGGTTGGGGCTACACCTTC. Translated: CASSQGQGAGWGYTF.

The V gene is TRBV5-4, the J gene TRBJ2-7, with D possibly being TRBD1 (5 bases). V shed 1 base and J shed 4 bases, with 15 bases lying between them. CDR3 length: 15 amino acids. CDR1 SGHNT and CDR2 YYREEE come from the germline V gene (reference sequence). In DNA form, the CDR3 reads TGTGCCAGCAGCTTGTATGGCAGGGCATCGTACGAGCAGTACGTC. The encoded protein is CASSLYGRASYEQYV.

A single count supports this clone. The V and J genes are TRBV5-1 and TRBJ2-5; 7 nucleotides align to TRBD1. This CDR3 is built from 15 residues. Germline V gene sequence: CDR1 SGHRS, CDR2 YFSETQ. Trimming removed 4 bases from V and 4 bases from J; junction bases left unmatched: 10. In DNA form, the CDR3 reads TGCGCCAGCAGCCCGAGACAGGGATCGGGAGAGACCCAGTACTTC. Its translation is CASSPRQGSGETQYF. The variable domain in full, with the rest retrieved from reference TRBV5-1 and TRBJ2-5, is KAGVTQTPRYLIKTRGQQVTLSCSPISGHRSVSWYQQTPGQGLQFLFEYFSETQRNKGNFPGRFSGRQFSNSRSEMNVSTLELGDSALYLCASSPRQGSGETQYFGPGTRLLVL.

The V and J genes are TRBV28 and TRBJ2-3; 9 bases are a match to TRBD2. CDR1 and CDR2 (germline): MDHEN, SYDVKM. The CDR3 spans 16 residues. Trimming removed 3 bases from V and 4 bases from J; junction bases left unmatched: 8. CDR3 residues: CASSFIGREGADTQYF. CDR3 coding DNA: TGTGCCAGCAGTTTTATTGGGCGGGAGGGCGCAGATACGCAGTATTTT.

The chain uses TRBV21-1 and TRBJ2-1; TRBD1 was called by the table and not checked on the DNA. TRBV21-1 is termed a pseudogene. This CDR3 is 14 amino acids long. CDR3 residues: CASSNRQENNEQFF. Written as DNA, the CDR3 is TGTGCCAGCAGCAATCGACAGGAGAACAATGAGCAGTTCTTC.

The chain combines TRBV28 with TRBJ1-1; perhaps TRBD1 as D (5 bases). V gave up 6 bases and J gave up 0 bases, with 14 bases separating them. The CDR3 spans 15 residues. Per the germline V gene, CDR1 is MDHEN and CDR2 is SYDVKM. The CDR3 protein is CASSLLGGMNTEAFF. Written as DNA, the CDR3 is TGTGCCAGCAGCCTATTGGGGGGAATGAACACTGAAGCTTTCTTT. Drawing the rest from reference TRBV28 and TRBJ1-1, the complete variable domain is DVKVTQSSRYLVKRTGEKVFLECVQDMDHENMFWYRQDPGLGLRLIYFSYDVKMKEKGDIPEGYSVSREKKERFSLILESASTNQTSMYLCASSLLGGMNTEAFFGQGTRLTVV.

The V call is TRBV11-1, the J call TRBJ1-1, with a possible D match to TRBD1 (6 bases). The CDR3 is 16 residues long. V was shortened by 4 bases and J by 0 bases, with 15 bases between the two germline ends. Germline V CDR1 and CDR2: SGHAT, FQDESV (reference sequence). CDR3 coding DNA: TGTGCCAGCAGCTCCCTGGGGCAGGGGATGAACACTGAAGCTTTCTTT. Amino acids: CASSSLGQGMNTEAFF.

This rearrangement joins TRBV4-2 to TRBJ2-5, with 8 nucleotides matching TRBD1. The V gene's germline CDR1 is LGHNA and CDR2 YNFKEQ. J lost 5 bases, V lost 3 bases, and 11 bases had no gene match. The CDR3 runs 16 residues. The CDR3 DNA reads as TGTGCCAGCAGCCAGAATACCGGGACAGGTGTGGAGACCCAGTACTTC. Translation gives CASSQNTGTGVETQYF.

This clone has only a few counts. The chain employs TRBV7-8 and TRBJ1-3; D is ambiguous. Trimming left V 1 base short and J 0 bases short, with 10 bases between. The CDR3 sequence is 16 residues long. Germline CDR1 and CDR2: SGHVS and FQNEAQ. The CDR3 DNA follows: TGTGCCAGCAGCTTAGTAACTTCGGGCTCTGGAAACACCATATATTTT. It specifies CASSLVTSGSGNTIYF.

This chain links TRBV24-1 with TRBJ2-3; D not resolved. The ends were cut back, 6 bases at V and 6 bases at J, with 9 bases in the middle. This CDR3 has 12 residues. CDR1 and CDR2 (germline): KGHDR, SFDVKD. In nucleotides, the CDR3 is TGTGCCACCAGTCGGCCCGGGGATACGCAGTATTTT. This encodes CATSRPGDTQYF.